The 30 T cell receptor beta chains below all came from one sample that was sequenced in a study of blood T cell repertoires in COVID-19. This table comes from immunoSEQ multiplex PCR, and its TCRdb copy is limited to in-frame clones, with some not included. Altogether around 84,000 clones are present, roughly 80% being singletons, with the ten largest covering roughly 18%. Sequences were obtained from peripheral blood. These receptors were obtained from a man aged 80 or over with active or convalescent COVID-19.

The rearrangement joins TRBV30 to TRBJ2-3; 8 positions match TRBD2. CDR3 length: 15 amino acids. From germline, CDR1 is GTSNPN and CDR2 SVGIG (reference sequence). V lost 3 bases to trimming and J lost 6 bases; unmatched junction nucleotides: 11. CDR3 loop: CAWRRSGSFADTQYF. In DNA, the CDR3 is TGTGCCTGGAGACGGAGCGGGAGTTTTGCTGATACGCAGTATTTT.

This chain uses TRBV28 with TRBJ2-3; D is unclear. Germline V gene sequence: CDR1 MDHEN, CDR2 SYDVKM. V lost 5 bases to trimming and J lost 0 bases, with 15 bases between them. CDR3 length: 16 residues. In DNA form, the CDR3 reads TGTGCCAGCAGTCCGTGGGCCGGAACTAGCACAGATACGCAGTATTTT. Translating it yields CASSPWAGTSTDTQYF.

The chain uses TRBV7-8 and TRBJ2-1, with TRBD2 matching 11 bases. The CDR3 covers 16 residues. The V segment lost 5 bases and the J segment 4 bases; nucleotides outside the gene matches: 7. Germline V gene lookup returns CDR1 SGHVS and CDR2 FQNEAQ. As DNA, the CDR3 is TGTGCCAGCAGCCGACCTAGCGGGAGGTCGTACAATGAGCAGTTCTTC. Translation gives CASSRPSGRSYNEQFF.

Here the CDR3 DNA reads TGTGCCAGCAGTTCTCAGGTATCTGGAAACACCATATATTTT. It codes for CASSSQVSGNTIYF. This chain joins TRBV11-2 and TRBJ1-3; D is unclear. The germline gives CDR1 SGHAT, CDR2 FQNNGV. The CDR3 runs to 14 residues. Trimming left V 6 bases short and J 1 base short, with 10 bases between.

This sequence joins TRBV12-3 or TRBV12-4 and TRBJ2-2; D unclear. This CDR3 has 12 residues. Trimming took 6 bases from V and 1 from J, leaving 3 bases between them. CDR3 loop: CASSLNTGELFF. The DNA of the CDR3 is TGTGCCAGCAGCCTGAACACCGGGGAGCTGTTTTTT.

This chain joins TRBV6-1 and TRBJ2-1; 7 positions agree with TRBD2. Germline CDR1 MNHNS, CDR2 SASEGT. This CDR3 has 16 residues. V trimming: 3 bases; J trimming: 8 bases; junction bases outside the gene matches: 13. CDR3 coding DNA: TGTGCCAGCAGTGACCAAAGTGAGACTAGCAAGGATGAGCAGTTCTTC. It yields the protein CASSDQSETSKDEQFF.

The chain is built from TRBV27 and TRBJ2-3, with TRBD1 as a possible D gene (6 bases). Germline lookup yields CDR1 MNHEY and CDR2 SMNVEV (reference sequence). The CDR3 runs to 13 residues. Trimming removed 4 bases from V and 4 bases from J, with 9 bases in between. The CDR3 DNA sequence: TGTGCCAGCAGTTCCGACAGGTCAGATACGCAGTATTTT. Residues: CASSSDRSDTQYF.

V is TRBV4-1 and J is TRBJ2-3, with D perhaps TRBD1 (6 bases). Between the trimmed V and J ends, which lost 1 base and 2 bases, there was a span of 13 bases. Germline V CDR1 and CDR2: MGHRA, YSYEKL. The CDR3 totals 16 residues. The CDR3 DNA sequence: TGCGCCAGCAGCCAAGTTTGGACAGAAGACACAGATACGCAGTATTTT. Residues: CASSQVWTEDTDTQYF.

V and J are TRBV27 and TRBJ2-5; D perhaps matches TRBD2 (6 bases). Germline CDR1 reads MNHEY; CDR2 reads SMNVEV (reference sequence). Trimming took off 3 bases at V and 1 base at J, with 9 bases between the two ends. The CDR3 runs 14 residues. This CDR3 is CASSFRRGQETQYF. CDR3 nucleotides: TGTGCCAGCAGTTTCCGGAGGGGCCAAGAGACCCAGTACTTC.

The chain joins TRBV21-1 to TRBJ2-7; the table's D call, TRBD1, was not checked against the DNA. TRBV21-1 is listed as a pseudogene. CDR3 length equals 15 residues. The CDR3 spells CASSAKGQARNEQYV. CDR3 nucleotides: TGTGCCAGCAGCGCCAAAGGACAGGCCAGAAACGAGCAGTACGTC.

V and J are TRBV2 and TRBJ1-5; 7 bases agree with TRBD1. The CDR3 consists of 14 residues. From germline, CDR1 is SNHLY and CDR2 FYNNEI. V was clipped by 6 bases and J by 4 bases; unmatched bases: 6. DNA for the CDR3: TGTGCCAGCAGGGACCGACAGGGTAATCAGCCCCAGCATTTT. Its translation is CASRDRQGNQPQHF.

The chain is built from TRBV27 and TRBJ1-5; D remains unclear. V was shortened by 4 bases and J by 1 base, with 5 bases between the two germline ends. Germline values: CDR1 MNHEY, CDR2 SMNVEV (reference sequence). This CDR3 contains 13 residues. CDR3 sequence: CASSYTSNQPQHF. The CDR3, as DNA: TGTGCCAGCAGTTACACGAGCAATCAGCCCCAGCATTTT.

V gene TRBV21-1 combines with J gene TRBJ1-5; the table's D call of TRBD1 was not tested on the DNA. TRBV21-1 is a pseudogene segment. CDR3 size: 12 residues. The CDR3 DNA sequence: TGTGCCAGCAGCGCCCAGAATCAGCCCCAGCATTTT. Amino acid sequence: CASSAQNQPQHF.

CDR3: CSVTTGGEKLFF. In DNA form, the CDR3 reads TGCAGCGTTACTACAGGGGGTGAAAAACTGTTTTTT. The V call is TRBV29-1, the J call TRBJ1-4; 8 nucleotides agree with TRBD1. The germline CDR1 and CDR2 sequences are SQVTM and ANQGSEA. J gave up 7 bases and V 5 bases, and 3 bases lay outside the gene matches. The CDR3 runs 12 residues.

The gene calls are TRBV28 and TRBJ2-7; TRBD1 aligns across 9 bases. V lost 3 bases to trimming and J lost 6 bases; unmatched junction nucleotides: 9. The CDR3 spans 15 residues. Germline V gene lookup returns CDR1 MDHEN and CDR2 SYDVKM. The CDR3 sequence: CASSLYRTGVGEQYV. DNA of the CDR3: TGTGCCAGCAGTTTGTATAGGACAGGGGTTGGCGAGCAGTACGTC.

The CDR3, as DNA: TGTGCCAGCAGCCGCACAGGGAATGAGCAGTTCTTC. As protein: CASSRTGNEQFF. The rearrangement uses TRBV6-5 and TRBJ2-1, with D maybe TRBD1 (6 bases). Germline values: CDR1 MNHEY, CDR2 SVGAGI. Trimming removed 6 bases from V and 7 bases from J, with 10 bases in between. There are 12 residues in the CDR3.

The chain recombines TRBV14 with TRBJ2-5; 8 nucleotides line up with TRBD2. Looked up from germline, CDR1 is SGHDN and CDR2 is FVKESK. The CDR3 spans 14 residues. With V trimmed by 4 bases and J by 5 bases, 6 bases remained unmatched. The CDR3 spells CASSPRGGGETQYF. CDR3 DNA: TGTGCCAGCAGCCCCCGGGGGGGCGGTGAGACCCAGTACTTC.

V and J are TRBV19 and TRBJ1-5; 7 nucleotides agree with TRBD1. Germline V gene sequence: CDR1 LNHDA, CDR2 SQIVND (reference sequence). J was trimmed by 4 bases and V by 8 bases; bases with no gene match: 8. The CDR3 has 14 residues. The CDR3 is CASRLQGLNQPQHF. DNA of the CDR3: TGTGCCAGTCGACTACAGGGGTTGAATCAGCCCCAGCATTTT.

The V call is TRBV5-1, the J call TRBJ2-1, with a weak D call TRBD2 (7 bases). Trimming took off 0 bases at V and 6 bases at J, with 16 bases between the two ends. Germline loops: CDR1 SGHRS, CDR2 YFSETQ. This CDR3 is built from 16 residues. The CDR3 DNA is TGCGCCAGCAGCTTGGCCAAGGGGGAGGGCCTCAATGAGCAGTTCTTC. It specifies CASSLAKGEGLNEQFF.

CDR3 DNA sequence: TGTGCCAGTAGTGTACAGGGGACGAACACTGAAGCTTTCTTT. The encoded protein is CASSVQGTNTEAFF. The V gene is TRBV19, the J gene TRBJ1-1, with 7 bases matching TRBD1. The CDR3 is made up of 14 amino acids. With 5 bases clipped from V and 1 base from J, the junction kept 4 bases outside the gene matches. CDR1 and CDR2 (germline): LNHDA, SQIVND (reference sequence).

The V and J genes are TRBV5-1 and TRBJ1-1; 8 positions agree with TRBD1. This CDR3 spans 17 amino acids. Germline CDR1 is SGHRS and CDR2 is YFSETQ. V gave up 0 bases and J gave up 2 bases; unmatched junction bases: 9. CDR3 bases: TGCGCCAGCAGCTTGGCTGACCCCGGACAGGGTAACACTGAAGCTTTCTTT. Residues: CASSLADPGQGNTEAFF.

This chain links TRBV29-1 with TRBJ2-2, with a possible D match to TRBD2 (5 bases). This CDR3 comprises 14 residues. Germline CDR1 is SQVTM and CDR2 is ANQGSEA. V lost 6 bases to trimming and J lost 0 bases, with 11 bases between them. For the CDR3, the DNA is TGCAGCGTCGCCGGACTGGCGAACACCGGGGAGCTGTTTTTT. Protein: CSVAGLANTGELFF.

V gene TRBV28 combines with J gene TRBJ1-2; TRBD1 matches at 7 bases. Germline V gene sequence: CDR1 MDHEN, CDR2 SYDVKM. CDR3 size: 14 residues. V lost 6 bases and J lost 6; bases outside the gene matches: 10. The CDR3 reads CASSTRDRNDGYTF. CDR3 nucleotides: TGTGCCAGCAGCACCAGGGACAGAAATGATGGCTACACCTTC.

This clone came up a few times. CDR3: CASSLLKGGSGANVLTF. CDR3 bases: TGTGCCAGCAGCTTATTAAAGGGAGGCTCTGGGGCCAACGTCCTGACTTTC. J is TRBJ2-6 and V is TRBV7-9, with D possibly being TRBD2 (6 bases). Germline CDR1 and CDR2: SEHNR and FQNEAQ (reference sequence). Deletions cut 2 bases from V and 0 bases from J, with 11 bases between. The CDR3 runs 17 residues.

The chain has TRBV10-2 and TRBJ1-4; D is ambiguous. The CDR3 consists of 12 residues. The V gene's germline CDR1 is WSHSY and CDR2 SAAADI. V was pared by 6 bases and J by 5 bases, with 7 bases between. The CDR3 spells CASRPQNEKLFF. For the CDR3, the DNA is TGCGCCAGCAGGCCGCAGAATGAAAAACTGTTTTTT.

The chain carries TRBV5-1 and TRBJ1-4; D call uncertain. The germline CDR1 and CDR2 sequences are SGHRS and YFSETQ. Deletions cut 4 bases from V and 4 bases from J, with 8 bases between. The CDR3 runs to 13 residues. CDR3 region: CASSQEVNEKLFF. Written as DNA, the CDR3 is TGCGCCAGCAGCCAGGAGGTTAATGAAAAACTGTTTTTT.

The rearrangement joins TRBV5-6 to TRBJ2-5; D call uncertain. The V end lost 4 bases, the J end lost 1 base, and 8 bases lay between the germline ends. The CDR3 covers 13 residues. Germline loops: CDR1 SGHDT, CDR2 YYEEEE. The CDR3 DNA follows: TGTGCCAGCAGCCCGACGGGCCAAGAGACCCAGTACTTC. Its protein product is CASSPTGQETQYF.

The CDR3 is CASSPGTSSETQYF. CDR3 bases: TGTGCCAGCTCACCAGGGACTAGTTCGGAGACCCAGTACTTC. The chain joins TRBV18 to TRBJ2-5; TRBD2 agrees at 8 bases. Germline CDR1 is KGHSH and CDR2 is LQKENI. Losses at the gene ends were 2 bases for V and 5 bases for J; bases not matched to a gene: 4. The CDR3 spans 14 residues. Drawing the rest from reference TRBV18 and TRBJ2-5, the complete variable domain is NAGVMQNPRHLVRRRGQEARLRCSPMKGHSHVYWYRQLPEEGLKFMVYLQKENIIDESGMPKERFSAEFPKEGPSILRIQQVVRGDSAAYFCASSPGTSSETQYFGPGTRLLVL.

This chain links TRBV19 with TRBJ1-4; D is unresolved. Germline-derived CDR1 and CDR2 are LNHDA and SQIVND (reference sequence). The CDR3 spans 17 residues. Trimming removed 6 bases at V and 0 bases at J, with 17 bases between. CDR3 sequence reads: CASRLRTVFATNEKLFF. CDR3 sequence (DNA): TGTGCCAGTAGACTGAGGACTGTATTTGCAACTAATGAAAAACTGTTTTTT.

This clone appeared a single time. The chain carries TRBV19 and TRBJ1-5; the D is unclear. Trimming stripped 5 bases from V and 3 bases from J, with 14 bases between. The CDR3 runs to 15 residues. Germline V CDR1 and CDR2: LNHDA, SQIVND (reference sequence). The CDR3 protein is CASSAERSYNQPQHF. The CDR3 nucleotides are TGTGCCAGTAGTGCGGAACGGTCATACAATCAGCCCCAGCATTTT. Using reference TRBV19 and TRBJ1-5 for the parts outside the CDR3, the full variable domain is DGGITQSPKYLFRKEGQNVTLSCEQNLNHDAMYWYRQDPGQGLRLIYYSQIVNDFQKGDIAEGYSVSREKKESFPLTVTSAQKNPTAFYLCASSAERSYNQPQHFGDGTRLSIL.